This T cell receptor beta chain was sequenced for a study of blood T cell repertoires in COVID-19. Study background: In each case, the material was cDNA or gDNA derived from T cells, B-cell-depleted T cells, or PBMCs.

This clone occurred a few times. The CDR3 consists of 17 residues. Trimming removed 1 base from V and 4 bases from J; junction bases left unmatched: 7. CDR1 LNHNV and CDR2 YYDKDF come from the germline V gene (reference sequence). Clones were sequenced by immunoSEQ multiplex PCR, and TCRdb holds only the in-frame ones, with some missing. The profile covers 200,000 to 250,000 clones, with around 80% appearing a single time and approximately 20% taken by the ten largest. The material sequenced was peripheral blood. This rearrangement joins TRBV15 to TRBJ1-4; TRBD1 agrees at 9 bases. The receptor comes from a man aged 25-40 years with active or convalescent COVID-19. DNA for the CDR3: TGTGCCACCAGCAGAGTTCCCGGACAGGGGATTAATGAAAAACTGTTTTTT. It translates to CATSRVPGQGINEKLFF. Looking up the rest from reference TRBV15 and TRBJ1-4 gives the full variable domain: DAMVIQNPRYQVTQFGKPVTLSCSQTLNHNVMYWYQQKSSQAPKLLFHYYDKDFNNEADTPDNFQSRRPNTSFCFLDIRSPGLGDTAMYLCATSRVPGQGINEKLFFGSGTQLSVL.